The next 13 T cell receptor beta chains were all read from a single sample in a study of OX40 agonist ivuxolimab in advanced cancers. The protocol was immunoSEQ multiplex PCR, while the TCRdb copy is restricted to in-frame clones and leaves out a portion. Found here are roughly 65,000 clones, roughly 80% of them singletons; the top ten hold roughly a tenth. The sample was CD4+ or CD8+ T cells sorted from blood, taken in a trial of the OX40 agonist ivuxolimab. The source is an adult with an advanced solid tumor such as melanoma, head and neck, liver or kidney cancer.

The rearrangement links TRBV7-8 to TRBJ1-2, with D possibly being TRBD1 (5 bases). This CDR3 region has 14 residues. With 5 bases removed from V and 5 bases from J, the gap between germline ends came to 15 bases. Germline V gene lookup returns CDR1 SGHVS and CDR2 FQNEAQ. CDR3 loop: CASSPNGAAYGYTF. In DNA, the CDR3 is TGTGCCAGCAGCCCAAATGGGGCAGCATATGGCTACACCTTC.

The J gene is TRBJ2-1, the V gene TRBV28, with a possible D match to TRBD1 (6 bases). The V end was cut by 11 bases, the J end by 3 bases, with 17 bases between. The germline CDR1 and CDR2 sequences are MDHEN and SYDVKM. The CDR3 runs to 14 residues. For the CDR3, the DNA is TGTGCCTGGAGGAAAGGGGGTTTCTACAATGAGCAGTTCTTC. Residues: CAWRKGGFYNEQFF. The entire variable domain, with the rest obtained from reference TRBV28 and TRBJ2-1, is as follows: DVKVTQSSRYLVKRTGEKVFLECVQDMDHENMFWYRQDPGLGLRLIYFSYDVKMKEKGDIPEGYSVSREKKERFSLILESASTNQTSMYLCAWRKGGFYNEQFFGPGTRLTVL.

This chain connects TRBV7-2 to TRBJ2-7; no clear D gene. This CDR3 has 13 residues. The ends were cut back, 0 bases at V and 7 bases at J, with 10 bases in the middle. CDR1 is SGHTA and CDR2 is FQGNSA in the germline V gene. The CDR3 spells CASSLAAFAEQYF. CDR3 in DNA: TGTGCCAGCAGCTTAGCGGCGTTTGCGGAGCAGTACTTC.

The chain recombines TRBV6-6 with TRBJ2-5; 8 bases align to TRBD1. The CDR3 runs to 15 residues. Germline CDR1 MNHNY, CDR2 SVGAGI (reference sequence). V trimming: 5 bases; J trimming: 2 bases; junction bases outside the gene matches: 7. In nucleotides, the CDR3 is TGTGCCAGCAGTCGGACAGGGAGCCCTCAAGAGACCCAGTACTTC. It is translated as CASSRTGSPQETQYF.

There are a few counts of this clone. The chain joins TRBV2 to TRBJ1-1; no clear D. Germline V CDR1 and CDR2: SNHLY, FYNNEI. The V end was cut by 7 bases, the J end by 0 bases, with 6 bases between. The CDR3 is made up of 12 amino acids. Here the CDR3 DNA reads TGTGCCAGCAATTACATGAACACTGAAGCTTTCTTT. It encodes CASNYMNTEAFF.

V is TRBV30 and J is TRBJ1-4; D possibly corresponds to TRBD1 (5 bases). Trimming cost V 3 bases and J 0 bases, with 11 bases left between them. This CDR3 has 15 amino acids. Germline lookup yields CDR1 GTSNPN and CDR2 SVGIG (reference sequence). CDR3 residues: CAWSPGQATNEKLFF. The DNA of the CDR3 is TGTGCCTGGAGCCCCGGACAAGCAACTAATGAAAAACTGTTTTTT.

This clone was seen a handful of times. The chain is built from TRBV19 and TRBJ1-2, with TRBD1 matching over 8 bases. V trimming: 6 bases; J trimming: 6 bases; junction bases outside the gene matches: 6. CDR1 is LNHDA and CDR2 is SQIVND in the germline V gene (reference sequence). The CDR3 has 13 residues. CDR3 residues: CASSTTGVDGYTF. DNA for the CDR3: TGTGCCAGTAGCACGACAGGGGTTGATGGCTACACCTTC. Drawing the rest from reference TRBV19 and TRBJ1-2, the complete variable domain is DGGITQSPKYLFRKEGQNVTLSCEQNLNHDAMYWYRQDPGQGLRLIYYSQIVNDFQKGDIAEGYSVSREKKESFPLTVTSAQKNPTAFYLCASSTTGVDGYTFGSGTRLTVV.

This clone has just a few counts. The chain combines TRBV21-1 with TRBJ2-7; the listed D gene, TRBD2, was not tested against the DNA. TRBV21-1 is given as a pseudogene. This CDR3 is built from 17 residues. For the CDR3, the DNA is TGTGCCAGCAGCTCGCCTCCCGGAGGCCTCGAACCCTACGAGCAGTACTTC. Translation: CASSSPPGGLEPYEQYF.

The rearrangement joins TRBV19 to TRBJ2-2; D not resolved. This CDR3 is 15 amino acids long. V lost 6 bases, J lost 3 bases, and 14 bases lay in between. Germline-derived CDR1 and CDR2 are LNHDA and SQIVND (reference sequence). For the CDR3, the DNA is TGTGCCAGTAGGGTTCGGGCGGCGGACACCGGGGAGCTGTTTTTT. Residues: CASRVRAADTGELFF.

This clone showed up just once. The J gene is TRBJ2-7, the V gene TRBV2; 7 nucleotides align to TRBD2. Germline CDR1 SNHLY, CDR2 FYNNEI. V shed 4 bases and J 4 bases; nucleotides not matched to a gene: 7. CDR3 length: 14 amino acids. The CDR3 sequence is CASSVGAGEYEQYV. Written as DNA, the CDR3 is TGTGCCAGCAGTGTAGGGGCGGGGGAATACGAGCAGTACGTC.

This clone was observed a handful of times. This rearrangement joins TRBV19 to TRBJ2-3, with a weak D call TRBD2 (5 bases). The CDR3 contains 14 residues. Trimming removed 5 bases at V and 6 bases at J, with 15 bases between. Germline values: CDR1 LNHDA, CDR2 SQIVND (reference sequence). CDR3 region: CASSPGRAGDTQYF. In DNA form, the CDR3 reads TGTGCCAGTAGTCCCGGGCGGGCCGGGGATACGCAGTATTTT.

The chain links TRBV7-2 to TRBJ2-3; D may correspond to TRBD1 or TRBD2 (5 bases each). The CDR3 runs 15 residues. Germline CDR1 SGHTA, CDR2 FQGNSA. Trimming removed 6 bases from V and 4 bases from J, with 17 bases in between. CDR3: CASRRPDLGADTQYF. In DNA, the CDR3 is TGTGCCAGCAGGCGTCCGGACTTGGGGGCAGATACGCAGTATTTT. Full variable domain (rest looked up from reference TRBV7-2 and TRBJ2-3): GAGVSQSPSNKVTEKGKDVELRCDPISGHTALYWYRQSLGQGLEFLIYFQGNSAPDKSGLPSDRFSAERTGGSVSTLTIQRTQQEDSAVYLCASRRPDLGADTQYFGPGTRLTVL.

The V call is TRBV6-1, the J call TRBJ1-2, with a tentative D call TRBD1 (6 bases). Trimming took off 1 base at V and 4 bases at J, with 10 bases between the two ends. Germline V gene sequence: CDR1 MNHNS, CDR2 SASEGT. The CDR3 is made up of 14 amino acids. CDR3 sequence (DNA): TGTGCCAGCAGTGAAGTCCAGGGGCGCTATGGCTACACCTTC. Its translation: CASSEVQGRYGYTF.